This TCR beta chain was identified during a study of low-dose radiotherapy and immunotherapy resistance in tumors. Time point of the sample: after trial treatment. The treatment was: LDRT plus nivolumab, ipilimumab, low-dose cyclophosphamide and aspirin (RACIN trial). Many counts were recorded for this clonotype. CDR1 is MDHEN, CDR2 SYDVKM, per germline. The ends lost 9 bases at V and 4 bases at J; junction bases unmatched: 14. CDR3 size: 16 residues. TRAV- and TRBV-specific primers were used for first-strand cDNA, which covered alpha and beta chains. Both a constant-region primer and a V-primer adapter served to amplify TCRs across roughly 20 PCR cycles. Amplification of the isolated mRNA used in vitro transcription. TCRdb itself ran the reads through MiXCR, one entry per CDR3 protein. This table has approximately 84,000 distinct CDR3 sequences, less than 20% appearing once.

This sequence joins TRBV28 and TRBJ1-5, with 8 nucleotides matching TRBD1. Sequences were derived from PBMCs, sampled after low-dose radiotherapy plus immunotherapy. The receptor comes from a male donor with prostate cancer. Written as DNA, the CDR3 is TGTGCCAGTTCTCAGGGTGGAAACAGGGGGAATCAGCCCCAGCATTTT. Encoded protein: CASSQGGNRGNQPQHF.